This passage covers 5 T cell receptor beta chains from one sample sequenced in a study of metastatic and nonmetastatic thyroid tumors. TCRdb reprocessed the PCR reads via MiXCR. The sample lists around 61,000 clones, 25% to 35% occurring once. All patients were untreated before thyroid surgery. Input material: blood. The receptors originated from a female donor with papillary thyroid cancer or a benign thyroid nodule (not recorded which). Some clones in this sample may be carry-over from other donors' samples.

This clone has just a few counts. V usage is TRBV19 and J usage is TRBJ1-1; weak D call: TRBD1 (5 bases). The CDR3 is 12 amino acids. The ends were cut back, 5 bases at V and 4 bases at J, with 8 bases in the middle. From germline, CDR1 is LNHDA and CDR2 SQIVND (reference sequence). The CDR3 sequence is CASSWGSTEAFF. The CDR3 DNA reads TGTGCCAGTAGTTGGGGGAGCACTGAAGCTTTCTTT. The variable domain in full, with the rest retrieved from reference TRBV19 and TRBJ1-1, is DGGITQSPKYLFRKEGQNVTLSCEQNLNHDAMYWYRQDPGQGLRLIYYSQIVNDFQKGDIAEGYSVSREKKESFPLTVTSAQKNPTAFYLCASSWGSTEAFFGQGTRLTVV.

This clone was recorded at least ten times. The chain links TRBV19 to TRBJ1-1, with D tentatively TRBD1 (5 bases). The V end was cut by 8 bases, the J end by 4 bases, with 20 bases between. CDR1 is LNHDA, CDR2 SQIVND, per germline (reference sequence). This CDR3 spans 15 amino acids. CDR3 coding DNA: TGTGCCAGTTCCCCCAAATGGGGGGGACTCACTGAAGCTTTCTTT. Translating gives CASSPKWGGLTEAFF.

This clone was observed at least ten times. V usage is TRBV14 and J usage is TRBJ2-1; D uncertain. The CDR3 is 13 amino acids. Germline V gene lookup returns CDR1 SGHDN and CDR2 FVKESK. The V and J ends lost 4 bases and 7 bases respectively, with 11 bases between them. The CDR3 region is CASSPRGKNEQFF. The CDR3 DNA reads as TGTGCCAGCAGCCCCCGTGGGAAAAATGAGCAGTTCTTC.

V is TRBV11-1 and J is TRBJ2-1, with 8 bases fitting TRBD2. Looked up from germline, CDR1 is SGHAT and CDR2 is FQDESV (reference sequence). V dropped 1 base and J dropped 10; count of bases not matched to a gene: 6. CDR3 length: 14 amino acids. The CDR3 DNA is TGTGCCAGCAGCTTAGAGCTACTAGCGGAAGAGCAGTTCTTC. Protein product: CASSLELLAEEQFF.

The sample holds one count of this clone. The chain uses TRBV7-6 and TRBJ2-5, with 9 bases lining up with TRBD1. V was clipped by 4 bases and J by 4 bases; unmatched bases: 4. Looked up from germline, CDR1 is SGHVS and CDR2 is FNYEAQ. The CDR3 sequence is 14 residues long. The CDR3 coding sequence is TGTGCCAGCAGCTGGACAGGGGAAGGAGAGACCCAGTACTTC. It translates to CASSWTGEGETQYF. The entire variable domain, with the rest obtained from reference TRBV7-6 and TRBJ2-5, is as follows: GAGVSQSPRYKVTKRGQDVALRCDPISGHVSLYWYRQALGQGPEFLTYFNYEAQQDKSGLPNDRFSAERPEGSISTLTIQRTEQRDSAMYRCASSWTGEGETQYFGPGTRLLVL.